This entry lists 13 T cell receptor beta chains sequenced from one sample in a study of blood T cell repertoires in COVID-19. Libraries were prepared by immunoSEQ multiplex PCR; TCRdb keeps only in-frame clonotypes and omits some of them. The sample carries some 97,000 clones, roughly nine tenths recorded once. The sequenced sample consisted of peripheral blood. Receptors were obtained from a man aged 55 to 70 with acute or convalescent COVID-19.

This chain joins TRBV19 and TRBJ1-2; 7 bases agree with TRBD1. Germline V gene sequence: CDR1 LNHDA, CDR2 SQIVND (reference sequence). The CDR3 length is 18 residues. V was pared by 7 bases and J by 1 base, with 18 bases of the junction left unmatched. CDR3 bases: TGTGCCAGTACTCCCAGTCTTAGCGCGGGACAGTTTAACTATGGCTACACCTTC. The encoded protein is CASTPSLSAGQFNYGYTF.

The V and J genes are TRBV10-1 and TRBJ2-3; 11 bases align to TRBD2. Losses at the gene ends were 3 bases for V and 2 bases for J; bases not matched to a gene: 4. From germline, CDR1 is WNHNN and CDR2 SYGVQD (reference sequence). This CDR3 region has 16 residues. DNA for the CDR3: TGCGCCAGCAGTGATTTTAGCGGGAGGGACACAGATACGCAGTATTTT. Translation gives CASSDFSGRDTDTQYF.

The rearrangement uses TRBV18 and TRBJ1-3; maybe TRBD1 (6 bases). CDR3 length equals 16 residues. V lost 1 base and J lost 0, with 10 bases in between. The germline CDR1 and CDR2 sequences are KGHSH and LQKENI. The CDR3 here is CASSPLGANSGNTIYF. The CDR3 DNA reads as TGTGCCAGCTCACCACTGGGGGCTAACTCTGGAAACACCATATATTTT.

The chain is built from TRBV7-8 and TRBJ2-5; D gene ambiguous. CDR1 and CDR2 from the germline V gene are SGHVS and FQNEAQ. Trimming pared 2 bases from V and 3 bases from J, leaving 7 bases between. This CDR3 region has 13 residues. The DNA of the CDR3 is TGTGCCAGCAGCTTACTACAGAAAGAGACCCAGTACTTC. This encodes CASSLLQKETQYF.

The V call is TRBV2, the J call TRBJ1-2; D is possibly TRBD1 (5 bases). Germline CDR1 and CDR2: SNHLY and FYNNEI. V lost 4 bases to trimming and J lost 4 bases, with 10 bases between them. The length of the CDR3 is 13 residues. The CDR3 nucleotides read TGTGCCAGCAGTGTGGAAGACAGCTATGGCTACACCTTC. Amino acids: CASSVEDSYGYTF.

The chain employs TRBV30 and TRBJ2-7; 7 nucleotides align to TRBD2. V gave up 2 bases and J gave up 3 bases; unmatched junction bases: 1. Germline V CDR1 and CDR2: GTSNPN, SVGIG (reference sequence). The CDR3 length is 12 residues. For the CDR3, the DNA is TGTGCCTGGAGTAGCGGGGTCTACGAGCAGTACTTC. Amino acids: CAWSSGVYEQYF.

The rearrangement links TRBV4-1 to TRBJ2-4; the D gene is possibly TRBD2 (5 bases). This CDR3 is built from 13 residues. Germline V gene sequence: CDR1 MGHRA, CDR2 YSYEKL. V was clipped by 3 bases and J by 9 bases, with 12 bases between them. This CDR3 is CASSQGESSIQYF. DNA of the CDR3: TGCGCCAGCAGCCAGGGAGAGTCAAGCATTCAGTACTTC.

This sequence joins TRBV5-5 and TRBJ2-7; 11 bases are shared with TRBD1. Trimming at V came to 4 bases and at J to 2 bases, leaving 11 bases not matched to a gene. This CDR3 region has 17 residues. Germline V gene sequence: CDR1 SGHKS, CDR2 YYEKEE (reference sequence). The CDR3 nucleotides are TGTGCCAGCAGCGCGGACAGGGGGCGGTTTTTTACCTACGAGCAGTACTTC. Translation: CASSADRGRFFTYEQYF.

DNA for the CDR3: TGCGCCAGCAGCCCCGGGTCCCCTTCGAGTAATGAAAAACTGTTTTTT. As protein: CASSPGSPSSNEKLFF. J is TRBJ1-4 and V is TRBV5-1; D remains ambiguous. The germline V gene has CDR1 SGHRS and CDR2 YFSETQ. The CDR3 spans 16 residues. V gave up 4 bases and J gave up 4 bases, with 17 bases separating them.

This chain uses TRBV10-3 with TRBJ2-5; 14 bases line up with TRBD2. Germline loops: CDR1 ENHRY, CDR2 SYGVKD. J lost 2 bases, V lost 2 bases, and 4 bases had no gene match. This CDR3 has 17 amino acids. This CDR3 is CAISETRLAGGQETQYF. The CDR3 DNA reads TGTGCCATCAGTGAGACCAGACTAGCGGGAGGGCAAGAGACCCAGTACTTC.

As DNA, the CDR3 is TGTGCCAGCAGTGTAAACAGGGGGCGCTTCCCAGATACGCAGTATTTT. Its translation: CASSVNRGRFPDTQYF. The genes are TRBV25-1 and TRBJ2-3; 9 nucleotides align to TRBD1. Germline CDR1 MGHDK, CDR2 SYGVNS. The V and J ends lost 4 bases and 4 bases, in that order; junction bases with no gene match: 9. This CDR3 is 16 amino acids long. Full variable domain (remainder filled in from reference TRBV25-1 and TRBJ2-3): EADIYQTPRYLVIGTGKKITLECSQTMGHDKMYWYQQDPGMELHLIHYSYGVNSTEKGDLSSESTVSRIRTEHFPLTLESARPSHTSQYLCASSVNRGRFPDTQYFGPGTRLTVL.

J is TRBJ1-1 and V is TRBV10-3; TRBD1 aligns across 12 bases. Germline trimming cut 8 bases from V and 4 bases from J; bases unmatched to any gene: 5. This CDR3 is 14 amino acids long. Germline V gene lookup returns CDR1 ENHRY and CDR2 SYGVKD. The CDR3 DNA is TGTGCCATCCGGGACAGGGGGCTGAGCACTGAAGCTTTCTTT. Protein: CAIRDRGLSTEAFF.

This clone appeared once. V is TRBV12-3 or TRBV12-4 and J is TRBJ1-1, with D hard to call. The CDR3 is made up of 11 amino acids. The V gene lost 6 bases and the J gene lost 1 base, with 3 bases spanning the gap. The CDR3 DNA follows: TGTGCCAGCAGACAGAACACTGAAGCTTTCTTT. Amino acid sequence: CASRQNTEAFF.